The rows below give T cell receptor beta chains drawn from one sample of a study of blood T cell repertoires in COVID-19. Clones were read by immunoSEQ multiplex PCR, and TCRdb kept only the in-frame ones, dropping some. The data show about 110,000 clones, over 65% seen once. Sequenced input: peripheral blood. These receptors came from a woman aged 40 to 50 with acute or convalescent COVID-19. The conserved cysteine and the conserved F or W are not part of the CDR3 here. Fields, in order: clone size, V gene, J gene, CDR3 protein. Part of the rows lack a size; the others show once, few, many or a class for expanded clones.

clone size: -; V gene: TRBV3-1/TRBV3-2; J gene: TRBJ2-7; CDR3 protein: ASSQDWFRQY
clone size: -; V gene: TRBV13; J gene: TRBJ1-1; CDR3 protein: ASSLGQGEERAF
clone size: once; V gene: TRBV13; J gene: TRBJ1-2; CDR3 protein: ASSHTGVYGYT
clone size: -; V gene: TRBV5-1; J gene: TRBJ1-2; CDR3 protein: ASSPDSALNYGYT
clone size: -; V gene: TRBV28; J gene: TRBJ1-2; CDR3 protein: ASSLDRFNYGYT
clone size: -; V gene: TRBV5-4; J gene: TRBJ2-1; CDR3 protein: ASSYDSHHYNEQF
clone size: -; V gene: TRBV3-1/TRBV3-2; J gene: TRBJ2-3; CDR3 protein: ASSQGTYSTDTQY
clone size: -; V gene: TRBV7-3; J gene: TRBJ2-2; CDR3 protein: ASSQDRDSVGELF
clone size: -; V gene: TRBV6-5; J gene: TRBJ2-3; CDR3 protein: ASSLGGQVWDTQY
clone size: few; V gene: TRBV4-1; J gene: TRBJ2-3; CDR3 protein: ASSQVGSREGTQY
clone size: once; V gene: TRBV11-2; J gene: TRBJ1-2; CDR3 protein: ASSQGGDYGYT
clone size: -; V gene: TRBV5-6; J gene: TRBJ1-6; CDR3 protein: ASSFGTGYNSPLH
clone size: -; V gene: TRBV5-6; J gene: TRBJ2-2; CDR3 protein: ASSRDRITGELF
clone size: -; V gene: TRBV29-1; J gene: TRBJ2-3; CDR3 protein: SVGGGPDTQY
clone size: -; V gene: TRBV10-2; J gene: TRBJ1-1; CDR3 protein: ASRQRQDGAEAF
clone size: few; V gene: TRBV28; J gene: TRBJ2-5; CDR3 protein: ASSTSRLAGRETQY
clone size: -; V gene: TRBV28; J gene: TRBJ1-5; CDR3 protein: ASRTGDGYSNQPQH
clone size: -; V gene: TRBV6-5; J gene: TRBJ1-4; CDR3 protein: ASSLTIATNEKLF
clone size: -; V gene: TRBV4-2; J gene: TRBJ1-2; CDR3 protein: ASSQDPTVGYGYT
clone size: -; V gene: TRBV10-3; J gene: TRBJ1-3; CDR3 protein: AISEQGARGNTIY
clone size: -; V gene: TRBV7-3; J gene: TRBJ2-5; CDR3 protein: ASSPRGQETQY
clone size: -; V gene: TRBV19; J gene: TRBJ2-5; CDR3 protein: ASSGTGWETQY
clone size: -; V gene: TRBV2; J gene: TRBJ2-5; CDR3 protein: ACLRGTQY
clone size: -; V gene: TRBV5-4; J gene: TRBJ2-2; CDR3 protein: ASSLDQINTGELF
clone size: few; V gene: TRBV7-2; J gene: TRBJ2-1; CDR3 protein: ASSLEGNYNEQF
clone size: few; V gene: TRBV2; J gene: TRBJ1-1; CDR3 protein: ASSEWQGTEAF
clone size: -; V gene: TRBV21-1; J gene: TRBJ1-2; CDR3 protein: ASGGQGVRGYT
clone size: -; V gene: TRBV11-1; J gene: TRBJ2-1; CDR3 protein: ASSRTQSGEGEQF
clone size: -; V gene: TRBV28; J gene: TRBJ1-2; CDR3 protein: ASSGVGQQNYGYT